Shown below are 13 T cell receptor beta chains from a single sample sequenced in a study of cytotoxic CD8 clonotypes in ibrutinib-treated CLL. Sequencing used immunoSEQ multiplex PCR; TCRdb keeps in-frame clones, though not all of them. This sample has 150,000 to 200,000 clones; roughly 88% occur once, and the top ten carry more than 2.5%. The sequencing used PBMCs, collected at disease progression, from a patient treated with ibrutinib. These receptors were obtained from a human donor with chronic lymphocytic leukemia.

This clone has only one observation. V gene TRBV5-1 combines with J gene TRBJ2-4, with D unclear. Germline CDR1 reads SGHRS; CDR2 reads YFSETQ. The CDR3 is 14 amino acids. The germline V and J ends were trimmed by 0 bases and 0 bases, with 4 bases remaining between them. The DNA for the CDR3 is TGCGCCAGCAGCTTGGGGCTAGCCAAAAACATTCAGTACTTC. Translating it yields CASSLGLAKNIQYF.

This clone was seen a single time. Here the CDR3 reads CASSLLLPRGGRRTANNYGYTF. The CDR3 DNA sequence: TGTGCCAGCAGTTTACTTCTCCCTCGGGGGGGTCGTAGGACGGCAAATAACTATGGCTACACCTTC. V usage is TRBV28 and J usage is TRBJ1-2; weak D call: TRBD1 (5 bases). Deletions cut 2 bases from V and 1 base from J, with 32 bases between. The CDR3 is made up of 22 amino acids. CDR1 is MDHEN and CDR2 is SYDVKM in the germline V gene.

The chain couples TRBV7-2 to TRBJ2-5; D is undetermined. The CDR3 contains 13 residues. Trimming left V 2 bases short and J 3 bases short, with 7 bases between. Germline V gives CDR1 SGHTA, CDR2 FQGNSA. The CDR3 bases are TGTGCCAGCAGCTTATTAGGGAAAGAGACCCAGTACTTC. Protein sequence: CASSLLGKETQYF.

The chain joins TRBV28 to TRBJ1-3, with D possibly TRBD1 on 5 matching bases. The V end was cut by 9 bases, the J end by 0 bases, with 15 bases between. The length of the CDR3 is 15 residues. CDR1 is MDHEN and CDR2 is SYDVKM in the germline V gene. The CDR3 protein is CASKPGISSGNTIYF. As DNA, the CDR3 is TGTGCCAGTAAGCCAGGGATTAGCTCTGGAAACACCATATATTTT.

V is TRBV28 and J is TRBJ2-7, with D possibly being TRBD1 (6 bases). Germline CDR1 MDHEN, CDR2 SYDVKM. Trimming removed 3 bases from V and 3 bases from J, with 9 bases in between. This CDR3 is built from 13 residues. The CDR3 loop is CASSFQGIYEQYF. The CDR3 DNA reads TGTGCCAGCAGTTTTCAGGGGATCTACGAGCAGTACTTC.

The gene calls are TRBV9 and TRBJ2-7, with 8 bases identical to TRBD1. The V gene end was trimmed by 0 bases and the J gene end by 2 bases; junction bases not matched to a gene: 4. The germline CDR1 and CDR2 sequences are SGDLS and YYNGEE. This CDR3 region has 15 residues. The CDR3 loop is CASSVGARGPYEQYF. As DNA, the CDR3 is TGTGCCAGCAGCGTAGGTGCCAGGGGGCCCTACGAGCAGTACTTC.

The chain joins TRBV5-1 to TRBJ2-1; D remains unclear. The germline CDR1 and CDR2 sequences are SGHRS and YFSETQ. This CDR3 comprises 11 residues. The V end was cut by 7 bases, the J end by 3 bases, with 5 bases between. The CDR3, as DNA: TGCGCCAGCTCGGACTACAATGAGCAGTTCTTC. Translated, it gives CASSDYNEQFF.

The V and J genes are TRBV28 and TRBJ2-3; D is perhaps TRBD1 or TRBD2 (6 bases each). The CDR3 is made up of 14 amino acids. Trimming stripped 8 bases from V and 0 bases from J, with 12 bases between. Looked up from germline, CDR1 is MDHEN and CDR2 is SYDVKM. This CDR3 reads CASGGGLSTDTQYF. CDR3 DNA: TGTGCCAGCGGAGGGGGACTTAGCACAGATACGCAGTATTTT.

The chain couples TRBV6-5 to TRBJ2-1; 7 bases align to TRBD2. CDR1 is MNHEY and CDR2 is SVGAGI in the germline V gene. V was pared by 6 bases and J by 2 bases, with 4 bases of the junction left unmatched. The CDR3 is made up of 14 amino acids. CDR3 nucleotides: TGTGCCAGCAGAGGCGGGAGCCCCTACAATGAGCAGTTCTTC. Translation gives CASRGGSPYNEQFF.

This chain uses TRBV7-8 with TRBJ2-7; D unresolved. Germline V gene data show CDR1 as SGHVS and CDR2 as FQNEAQ. The CDR3 runs to 12 residues. The ends were cut back, 0 bases at V and 3 bases at J, with 3 bases in the middle. CDR3 protein: CASSLALYEQYF. The CDR3 DNA follows: TGTGCCAGCAGCTTAGCTCTCTACGAGCAGTACTTC.

This chain connects TRBV14 to TRBJ2-3; D is unclear. The germline V gene encodes CDR1 SGHDN and CDR2 FVKESK. The CDR3 runs to 13 residues. Trimming stripped 3 bases from V and 2 bases from J, with 6 bases between. CDR3 amino acids: CASSQETTDTQYF. The CDR3 region has the DNA TGTGCCAGCAGCCAGGAGACCACAGATACGCAGTATTTT.

The gene calls are TRBV21-1 and TRBJ2-7; no DNA check was done on the table's D call, TRBD1. TRBV21-1 counts as a pseudogene. CDR3 length: 11 residues. The CDR3 bases are TGTGCCAGCAGCGCCAGGGAACAGCAGTACTTC. Its protein is CASSAREQQYF.

This rearrangement joins TRBV7-9 to TRBJ1-1; D gene ambiguous. The germline CDR1 and CDR2 sequences are SEHNR and FQNEAQ (reference sequence). This CDR3 has 12 residues. V lost 1 base and J lost 8, with 8 bases in between. This chain's CDR3 is CASSLGPGEAFF. The CDR3 DNA follows: TGTGCCAGCAGCTTAGGGCCCGGGGAAGCTTTCTTT.